The next 22 T cell receptor beta chains were all read from a single sample in a study of T cell repertoires in cytomegalovirus infection. TCRdb re-analysed the reads in MiXCR, keeping a single row per CDR3 protein. The sample carries around 740,000 distinct CDR3 sequences, 35% to 45% recorded once. Sequencing was performed on PBMCs. Receptor source: a human donor in good health (CMV status not recorded). Some clones in this sample may be carry-over from other donors' samples.

This clonotype was seen a handful of times. The J gene is TRBJ2-3, the V gene TRBV6-1; 11 bases are a match to TRBD2. Trimming took 6 bases from V and 6 from J; bases not matched to a gene: 8. The CDR3 has 15 amino acids. Germline values: CDR1 MNHNS, CDR2 SASEGT. The CDR3 here is CASRVLAGGGDTQYF. Written as DNA, the CDR3 is TGTGCCAGCAGGGTCCTAGCGGGGGGCGGTGATACGCAGTATTTT.

Only a few counts were recorded for this clonotype. The gene calls are TRBV3-1 and TRBJ1-5; the D is unclear. The length of the CDR3 is 13 residues. Trimming removed 2 bases at V and 7 bases at J, with 9 bases between. Germline V gene sequence: CDR1 LGHDT, CDR2 YNNKEL (reference sequence). The CDR3 coding sequence is TGTGCCAGCAGCCAAAGAGGGAGCCAGCCCCAGCATTTT. Translating gives CASSQRGSQPQHF.

About this clonotype itself: Because the CDR3 is missing its conserved closing phenylalanine or tryptophan, this is likely a read error. No DNA is shown, since the ends of the CDR3 on it are uncertain; the CDR3 is the one TCRdb lists. V gene TRBV19 combines with J gene TRBJ1-2; no check of the table's D call, TRBD1, against the DNA was made. Looked up from germline, CDR1 is LNHDA and CDR2 is SQIVND (reference sequence). Including both end residues, the CDR3 is 18 amino acids long. Here the CDR3 reads CASAPRPSFGAANYGNTI.

This rearrangement joins TRBV6-2 or TRBV6-3 to TRBJ2-3, with TRBD2 matching 9 bases. With V trimmed by 10 bases and J by 0 bases, 8 bases remained unmatched. This CDR3 spans 15 amino acids. The germline V gene encodes CDR1 MNHEY and CDR2 SVGEGT. CDR3 loop: CATDGRGGSTDTQYF. DNA of the CDR3: TGTGCCACCGACGGGCGGGGGGGGAGCACAGATACGCAGTATTTT.

About this clonotype itself: A much larger clone lies one base from this, so it may be a read error. The chain employs TRBV7-2 and TRBJ2-3; weak D call: TRBD2 (7 bases). Germline CDR1 and CDR2: SGHTA and FQGNSA. The CDR3 contains 15 residues. CDR3 residues: CASSLDSGGTDTKYF. CDR3 DNA: TGTGCCAGCAGCTTAGACTCGGGGGGCACAGATACGAAGTATTTT.

The V and J genes are TRBV5-1 and TRBJ2-1; tentative D call: TRBD1 (5 bases). Germline V gene sequence: CDR1 SGHRS, CDR2 YFSETQ. The germline V and J ends were trimmed by 7 bases and 6 bases, with 17 bases remaining between them. The CDR3 runs 14 residues. CDR3 DNA: TGCGCCAGCGCCTGGGTACAGGCAGGCAATGAGCAGTTCTTC. This gives the protein CASAWVQAGNEQFF.

Turning to this clonotype: One junction end does not reproduce the germline sequence, and a read error may be involved. J is TRBJ2-5 and V is TRBV12-3 or TRBV12-4; possibly TRBD1 or TRBD2 for D (5 bases each). The CDR3 is made up of 16 amino acids. CDR3 loop: CASSLVGWGYKKTPSF. CDR3 sequence (DNA): TGTGCCAGCAGTTTGGTGGGCTGGGGGTACAAAAAGACCCCGTCCTTC.

This clonotype turned up a few times. The rearrangement joins TRBV6-5 to TRBJ1-5; D ambiguous. Per germline, CDR1 MNHEY and CDR2 SVGAGI. The CDR3 totals 15 residues. Trimming removed 0 bases from V and 5 bases from J, with 11 bases in between. The CDR3 region is CASSYSNYGDQPQHF. The CDR3, as DNA: TGTGCCAGCAGTTACTCGAATTACGGGGATCAGCCCCAGCATTTT.

This clonotype was seen repeatedly, ten times or more. The rearrangement uses TRBV7-2 and TRBJ2-7; 7 bases fit TRBD2. The CDR3 loop spans 16 amino acids. With 1 base clipped from V and 4 bases from J, the junction kept 10 bases outside the gene matches. Germline V gives CDR1 SGHTA, CDR2 FQGNSA. The CDR3 nucleotides are TGTGCCAGCAGCTTAGGACTAGCCGTCCTCTTATACGAGCAGTACTTC. Its translation: CASSLGLAVLLYEQYF.

The V and J genes are TRBV7-3 and TRBJ2-5, with TRBD2 identical over 8 bases. Germline V gene sequence: CDR1 SGHTA, CDR2 FQGTGA. This CDR3 contains 16 residues. Trimming at V came to 2 bases and at J to 1 base, leaving 6 bases not matched to a gene. CDR3 in DNA: TGTGCCAGCAGCTTACCCCGAGCGGGGGTCCAAGAGACCCAGTACTTC. Encoded protein: CASSLPRAGVQETQYF.

This clonotype was recorded a few times. The chain carries TRBV7-6 and TRBJ2-1; 7 positions match TRBD1. The CDR3 extends over 16 amino acids. Germline CDR1 is SGHVS and CDR2 is FNYEAQ. Unmatched junction bases numbered 11, after V lost 0 bases and J lost 9 bases. CDR3 region: CASSLAATGLLSEQFF. In DNA form, the CDR3 reads TGTGCCAGCAGCTTAGCTGCGACAGGGTTGCTTAGTGAGCAGTTCTTC. The whole variable domain, remainder taken from reference TRBV7-6 and TRBJ2-1, is GAGVSQSPRYKVTKRGQDVALRCDPISGHVSLYWYRQALGQGPEFLTYFNYEAQQDKSGLPNDRFSAERPEGSISTLTIQRTEQRDSAMYRCASSLAATGLLSEQFFGPGTRLTVL.

This clonotype has more than one count but fewer than ten. This chain's CDR3 is CASSREGTSGRRSYNEQFF. CDR3 coding DNA: TGTGCCAGCAGTCGGGAGGGGACTAGCGGGAGAAGATCCTACAATGAGCAGTTCTTC. This chain links TRBV7-9 with TRBJ2-1, with TRBD2 matching over 14 bases. The CDR3 is made up of 19 amino acids. With V trimmed by 6 bases and J by 1 base, 11 bases remained unmatched. Germline-derived CDR1 and CDR2 are SEHNR and FQNEAQ (reference sequence).

This clonotype was observed a few times. The chain uses TRBV19 and TRBJ1-4; 7 bases map to TRBD1. Germline V gene lookup returns CDR1 LNHDA and CDR2 SQIVND (reference sequence). The J segment lost 3 bases and the V segment lost 5 bases, leaving 3 bases of the junction unmatched. The CDR3 extends over 14 amino acids. In DNA form, the CDR3 reads TGTGCCAGTAGTTGGGGACAGCCTAATGAAAAACTGTTTTTT. As protein: CASSWGQPNEKLFF.

The chain joins TRBV20-1 to TRBJ2-1, with 9 bases that match TRBD1. V trimming: 0 bases; J trimming: 7 bases; junction bases outside the gene matches: 10. CDR3 size: 16 residues. Germline-derived CDR1 and CDR2 are DFQATT and SNEGSKA (reference sequence). The CDR3 region is CSAREWGDREKNEQFF. The CDR3 DNA is TGCAGTGCTAGAGAGTGGGGGGACAGGGAGAAAAATGAGCAGTTCTTC.

The chain couples TRBV5-5 to TRBJ1-1; no clear D gene. V was clipped by 4 bases and J by 1 base, with 14 bases between them. The CDR3 extends over 15 amino acids. Germline V gene lookup returns CDR1 SGHKS and CDR2 YYEKEE (reference sequence). CDR3 loop: CASSALPGRNTEAFF. CDR3 sequence (DNA): TGTGCCAGCAGCGCACTGCCGGGCCGGAACACTGAAGCTTTCTTT.

This clonotype was seen repeatedly, ten times or more. This chain uses TRBV7-2 with TRBJ2-7, with D perhaps matching TRBD2 (6 bases). The CDR3 contains 14 residues. Trimming removed 1 base from V and 2 bases from J, with 9 bases in between. Germline V gene sequence: CDR1 SGHTA, CDR2 FQGNSA. CDR3 in amino acids: CASSLGDSTYEQYF. CDR3 coding DNA: TGTGCCAGCAGCTTAGGGGACTCCACCTACGAGCAGTACTTC.

This clonotype has a count of ten or more. This sequence joins TRBV7-9 and TRBJ1-1; D gene uncertain. The CDR3 consists of 11 residues. V dropped 5 bases and J dropped 3 bases, with 4 bases sitting between them. CDR1 is SEHNR and CDR2 is FQNEAQ in the germline V gene (reference sequence). The CDR3 coding sequence is TGTGCCAGCAGCCAAGACACTGAAGCTTTCTTT. Translation: CASSQDTEAFF.

This chain joins TRBV5-1 and TRBJ2-1; TRBD2 is a possible D gene (6 bases). The V and J ends lost 1 base and 3 bases respectively, with 11 bases between them. The CDR3 totals 15 residues. The germline gives CDR1 SGHRS, CDR2 YFSETQ. CDR3 loop: CASSLSGGVYNEQFF. CDR3 DNA sequence: TGCGCCAGCAGCTTGAGTGGCGGGGTCTACAATGAGCAGTTCTTC.

The V call is TRBV12-3 or TRBV12-4, the J call TRBJ2-7; D remains ambiguous. The CDR3 runs 10 residues. Deletions cut 6 bases from V and 5 bases from J, with 5 bases between. The CDR3 bases are TGTGCCAGCAGCCCCCACGAGCAGTACTTC. It encodes CASSPHEQYF.

The V and J genes are TRBV7-9 and TRBJ2-3, with 9 bases aligning to TRBD2. The CDR3 runs to 15 residues. Germline trimming cut 2 bases from V and 1 base from J; bases unmatched to any gene: 1. The germline CDR1 and CDR2 sequences are SEHNR and FQNEAQ (reference sequence). CDR3 sequence: CASSLRLAGTDTQYF. CDR3 DNA: TGTGCCAGCAGCTTACGACTAGCGGGCACAGATACGCAGTATTTT.

In this sample, this clonotype turned up a few times. The chain links TRBV5-1 to TRBJ2-5, with D perhaps TRBD2 (6 bases). V was trimmed by 1 base and J by 0 bases, leaving 19 bases between them. Germline-derived CDR1 and CDR2 are SGHRS and YFSETQ. The CDR3 extends over 18 amino acids. The CDR3 DNA is TGCGCCAGCAGCTTGCGTTCAGGGAGGTCCGGGTACCAAGAGACCCAGTACTTC. Protein product: CASSLRSGRSGYQETQYF. The full variable domain, rest sourced from reference TRBV5-1 and TRBJ2-5, is KAGVTQTPRYLIKTRGQQVTLSCSPISGHRSVSWYQQTPGQGLQFLFEYFSETQRNKGNFPGRFSGRQFSNSRSEMNVSTLELGDSALYLCASSLRSGRSGYQETQYFGPGTRLLVL.

The chain carries TRBV28 and TRBJ2-3; 7 bases are shared with TRBD1. This CDR3 contains 13 residues. Trimming removed 7 bases from V and 4 bases from J; junction bases left unmatched: 5. The germline V gene has CDR1 MDHEN and CDR2 SYDVKM. The CDR3 here is CASIGQGADTQYF. CDR3 DNA sequence: TGTGCCAGCATAGGTCAGGGGGCAGATACGCAGTATTTT.